These T cell receptor beta chains were read from a single sample in a study of blood T cell repertoires in COVID-19. Libraries were prepared by immunoSEQ multiplex PCR; TCRdb keeps only in-frame clonotypes and omits some of them. In the table there are about 98,000 clones, approximately 86% of which are singletons. The sample taken for sequencing was peripheral blood. The receptors were sampled from a woman between 50 and 59 years old with COVID-19, enrolled during active disease. Both conserved end residues are part of each CDR3. D genes are given only for firm matches. Clone sizes are given selectively: once, few, many, or a class where the clone is expanded.

V	size	J	D	DNA	CDR3
TRBV3-1/TRBV3-2	once	TRBJ2-5	TRBD2	TGTGCCAGCAGCCAAGACTCGACTAGCGGGGAGACCCAGTACTTC	CASSQDSTSGETQYF
TRBV11-2	.	TRBJ1-2	TRBD1	TGTGCCAGCAGCTTCCCGGGACAGTTAGGCTACACCTTC	CASSFPGQLGYTF
TRBV9	.	TRBJ1-2	.	TGTGCCAGCAGCTCACACACCTATGGCTACACCTTC	CASSSHTYGYTF
TRBV27	.	TRBJ2-7	.	TGTGCCAGCGGCGGCTATAGCTACGAGCAGTACTTC	CASGGYSYEQYF
TRBV6-4	.	TRBJ2-1	TRBD2	TGTGCCAGCAGTGACTCTGGGCTAGCGGGGGGGCGTTTTGAGCAGTTCTTC	CASSDSGLAGGRFEQFF
TRBV6-5	.	TRBJ2-7	.	TGTGCCAGCAGTTACTCTCAGTACGAGCAGTACTTC	CASSYSQYEQYF
TRBV3-1/TRBV3-2	.	TRBJ2-3	.	TGTGCCAGCAGCCCCCTTAGCGGAGATACGCAGTATTTT	CASSPLSGDTQYF
TRBV7-3	.	TRBJ2-2	TRBD2	TGTGCCAGCAGCCCGCGGGGGGGCACGACCGGGGAGCTGTTTTTT	CASSPRGGTTGELFF
TRBV9	.	TRBJ1-1	.	TGTGCCAGCAGCACCCGAGGGGGTCCACCACTTCGGATGAACACTGAAGCTTTCTTT	CASSTRGGPPLRMNTEAFF
TRBV30	.	TRBJ2-3	.	TGTGCCTGGAGTAGGGAGGGGGCAGATACGCAGTATTTT	CAWSREGADTQYF
TRBV19	.	TRBJ1-4	TRBD1	TGTGCCAGTAGTTTAAATTCGCCTCGGACAGGGAATGAAAAACTGTTTTTT	CASSLNSPRTGNEKLFF
TRBV7-3	.	TRBJ2-5	.	TGTGCCAGCAGCTTAGTCCCCCGGGAGACCCAGTACTTC	CASSLVPRETQYF
TRBV24-1	.	TRBJ2-7	.	TGTGCCACCTTAGGCAGGACCTACGAGCAGTACTTC	CATLGRTYEQYF
TRBV4-3	once	TRBJ2-6	.	TGCGCCAGCAGCCAGGGGGCCTCTGGGGCCAACGTCCTGACTTTC	CASSQGASGANVLTF
TRBV28	once	TRBJ1-1	TRBD1	TGTGCCAGCAGTTTCTATGGACAGGGGAACACTGAAGCTTTCTTT	CASSFYGQGNTEAFF
TRBV10-3	few	TRBJ2-1	.	TGTGCCATCAGGTCGGACTTAGACAATGAGCAGTTCTTC	CAIRSDLDNEQFF
TRBV29-1	.	TRBJ1-1	.	TGCAGCGTTGAGGTCGCCAGTACTGAAGCTTTCTTT	CSVEVASTEAFF
TRBV18	.	TRBJ1-2	.	TGTGCCAGCTCACCGGGACAAGCTAACTATGGCTACACCTTC	CASSPGQANYGYTF
TRBV18	.	TRBJ2-3	.	TGTGCCAGCTCCACAGTGTTGCAGCCCGAGTATTTT	CASSTVLQPEYF
TRBV4-1	.	TRBJ1-1	TRBD1	TGCGCCAGCAGCCTCGGGACAGGGGGACCGAACACTGAAGCTTTCTTT	CASSLGTGGPNTEAFF
TRBV13	.	TRBJ2-1	.	TGTGCCAGCAGCTTAGGGGGCTTAGGCGCTGAGCAGTTCTTC	CASSLGGLGAEQFF
TRBV18	.	TRBJ2-1	TRBD1	TGTGCCAGCATACTTAGTAGGGGGCTTAATGAGCAGTTCTTC	CASILSRGLNEQFF
TRBV15	once	TRBJ2-5	TRBD2	TGTGCCACCAGCAGAGGCGGGACTAGCCTAGGGGAGACCCAGTACTTC	CATSRGGTSLGETQYF
TRBV11-3	.	TRBJ2-5	TRBD1	TGTGCCAGCAGCGGGACAGCACAAGAGACCCAGTACTTC	CASSGTAQETQYF
TRBV9	.	TRBJ1-4	.	TGTGCCAGCAGCCCGACAACAACTAATGAAAAACTGTTTTTT	CASSPTTTNEKLFF
TRBV5-1	once	TRBJ2-7	.	TGCGCCAGCAGCCCGGAACAGGGCCAGGGCGAGCAGTACTTC	CASSPEQGQGEQYF
TRBV7-2	.	TRBJ1-4	.	TGTGCTAGCGGGGGGATGGTTAATGAAAAACTGTTTTTT	CASGGMVNEKLFF
TRBV12-3/TRBV12-4	.	TRBJ1-2	.	TGTGCCAGCAGTCGGGAAAACAGGGCTGGCTACACCTTC	CASSRENRAGYTF
TRBV4-2	.	TRBJ2-3	TRBD1	TGTGCCAGCAGCCAACAGCCCCCAGGGGGCGTAGATACGCAGTATTTT	CASSQQPPGGVDTQYF
TRBV11-2	.	TRBJ2-4	TRBD2	TGTGCCAGCACCATTTCGGGGGGACAAAACATTCAGTACTTC	CASTISGGQNIQYF
TRBV12-3/TRBV12-4	.	TRBJ2-3	.	TGTGCCAGCAACAGACAAGACACAGATACGCAGTATTTT	CASNRQDTDTQYF
TRBV28	.	TRBJ1-5	TRBD1	TGTGCCAGCAGTTTAGCCGACAGGGGGAGCAATCAGCCCCAGCATTTT	CASSLADRGSNQPQHF
TRBV28	.	TRBJ2-1	.	TGTGCAAGGACAGCGGCATACAATGAGCAGTTCTTC	CARTAAYNEQFF
TRBV6-5	once	TRBJ2-7	.	TGTGCCAGCAGTTACGGGGACACCTTTTTTTACGAGCAGTACTTC	CASSYGDTFFYEQYF
TRBV4-1	.	TRBJ1-1	TRBD1	TGCGCCAGCAGCCAGAGGACAGGGGGCATGTGGTACACTGAAGCTTTCTTT	CASSQRTGGMWYTEAFF
TRBV5-1	.	TRBJ2-1	TRBD2	TGCGCCAGCAGCTTTGGGACTAGCGGGGGCCCATTCTACAATGAGCAGTTCTTC	CASSFGTSGGPFYNEQFF
TRBV6-5	once	TRBJ2-1	TRBD1	TGTGCCAGCAGTTTAATACAGGGGAATTACAATGAGCAGTTCTTC	CASSLIQGNYNEQFF
TRBV28	.	TRBJ1-1	TRBD1	TGTGCCAGCAGTGGACCTCCGGGACAGGGGGATCGCACTGAAGCTTTCTTT	CASSGPPGQGDRTEAFF
TRBV4-2	.	TRBJ1-3	.	TGTGCCAGCAGACAAGAAAGATCAGGGTCAGGAAACACCATATATTTT	CASRQERSGSGNTIYF
TRBV6-4	.	TRBJ2-7	.	TGTGCCAGCAGTCCGACAAATACAGCCTACGAGCAGTACTTC	CASSPTNTAYEQYF